The 10 T cell receptor beta chains listed next were all sequenced from one sample in a study of blood T cell repertoires in COVID-19 (TCRdb year 2020). The protocol used for the library was the immunoSEQ multiplex PCR assay. What TCRdb holds here is the immuneACCESS table cut down to in-frame rearrangements. Part of the clones is not present; checked against another copy, under half of the missing clones reflect an unresolved V gene, and the others are unexplained. Counted in this sample were a few hundred thousand clones; about 89% of them appeared once. The top ten clonotypes cover around 9.1% of the sample. Specimen: peripheral blood. The source is a man in his forties or fifties who had recovered from COVID-19.

The chain recombines TRBV21-1 with TRBJ1-5; the table names TRBD1, a call not compared with the DNA. TRBV21-1 is an annotated pseudogene. The CDR3 extends over 17 amino acids. The CDR3 is CASSKGKTGRRTQPQHF. The CDR3 nucleotides are TGTGCCAGCAGCAAAGGAAAGACAGGTAGGAGGACTCAGCCCCAGCATTTT.

The chain employs TRBV18 and TRBJ2-5, with 8 bases fitting TRBD1. Unmatched junction bases numbered 6, after V lost 4 bases and J lost 5 bases. CDR1 KGHSH and CDR2 LQKENI come from the germline V gene. The length of the CDR3 is 14 residues. As DNA, the CDR3 is TGTGCCAGCTCACTTCAGGGGGCCGGGGAGACCCAGTACTTC. Residues: CASSLQGAGETQYF.

This chain joins TRBV15 and TRBJ2-3; D is possibly TRBD2 (6 bases). The CDR3 sequence is 17 residues long. Germline V lookup: CDR1 LNHNV, CDR2 YYDKDF (reference sequence). V gave up 4 bases and J gave up 1 base, with 18 bases separating them. The CDR3 region is CATSNPAVTGGTDTQYF. CDR3 bases: TGTGCCACCAGCAACCCTGCTGTAACGGGAGGCACAGATACGCAGTATTTT.

The chain has TRBV3-1 (or the pseudogene TRBV3-2) and TRBJ2-1, with TRBD2 identical over 10 bases. Trimming removed 3 bases from V and 4 bases from J; junction bases left unmatched: 3. This CDR3 comprises 15 residues. The germline gives CDR1 LGHDT, CDR2 YNNKEL (reference sequence). CDR3 DNA: TGTGCCAGCAGCCAGGGACTAGCGAAATACAATGAGCAGTTCTTC. Translated, it gives CASSQGLAKYNEQFF.

This clone was seen just once. The rearrangement joins TRBV19 to TRBJ2-2; TRBD2 aligns across 11 bases. The CDR3 is made up of 18 amino acids. Germline loops: CDR1 LNHDA, CDR2 SQIVND (reference sequence). V dropped 5 bases and J dropped 7; count of bases not matched to a gene: 15. The CDR3 bases are TGTGCCAGTAGTGGGAGACTAGCGGGATCTAGGGGGAGCGGGGAGCTGTTTTTT. Translated, it gives CASSGRLAGSRGSGELFF.

V and J are TRBV5-1 and TRBJ2-1; D perhaps matches TRBD2 (6 bases). Germline CDR1 SGHRS, CDR2 YFSETQ. Between the trimmed V and J ends, which lost 5 bases and 7 bases, there was a span of 16 bases. The CDR3 length is 14 residues. CDR3 in DNA: TGCGCCAGCAGGGAGGGCGGCGTGGGGAATGAGCAGTTCTTC. It codes for CASREGGVGNEQFF.

The chain joins TRBV18 to TRBJ1-3, with 7 bases lining up with TRBD1. Germline CDR1 reads KGHSH; CDR2 reads LQKENI. The CDR3 is made up of 15 amino acids. V lost 4 bases to trimming and J lost 5 bases; unmatched junction nucleotides: 8. The CDR3 loop reads CASSLGTDPRNTIYF. As DNA, the CDR3 is TGTGCCAGCTCACTTGGGACAGACCCTAGAAACACCATATATTTT.

This rearrangement joins TRBV7-9 to TRBJ1-3, with 9 nucleotides matching TRBD1. CDR1 and CDR2 (germline): SEHNR, FQNEAQ (reference sequence). The CDR3 totals 16 residues. Losses at the gene ends were 0 bases for V and 8 bases for J; bases not matched to a gene: 8. CDR3 sequence (DNA): TGTGCCAGCAGCTTAGCCGGGACAGGGTTTAAGGACACCATATATTTT. As protein: CASSLAGTGFKDTIYF.

The chain has TRBV6-1 and TRBJ1-5; D not resolved. The CDR3 covers 13 residues. Germline assignment: CDR1 MNHNS and CDR2 SASEGT. V lost 2 bases and J 9 bases, leaving 11 bases between the germline ends. The CDR3 bases are TGTGCCAGCAGTGAATGGGCAATCGGGCCCCAGCATTTT. Encoded protein: CASSEWAIGPQHF.

The rearrangement joins TRBV19 to TRBJ1-2, with D tentatively TRBD1 (5 bases). Deletions cut 3 bases from V and 0 bases from J, with 17 bases between. Germline CDR1 LNHDA, CDR2 SQIVND (reference sequence). This CDR3 has 17 amino acids. The CDR3 DNA reads TGTGCCAGTAGTATCTGGGTATTCGGGGGGACTAACTATGGCTACACCTTC. Protein: CASSIWVFGGTNYGYTF.